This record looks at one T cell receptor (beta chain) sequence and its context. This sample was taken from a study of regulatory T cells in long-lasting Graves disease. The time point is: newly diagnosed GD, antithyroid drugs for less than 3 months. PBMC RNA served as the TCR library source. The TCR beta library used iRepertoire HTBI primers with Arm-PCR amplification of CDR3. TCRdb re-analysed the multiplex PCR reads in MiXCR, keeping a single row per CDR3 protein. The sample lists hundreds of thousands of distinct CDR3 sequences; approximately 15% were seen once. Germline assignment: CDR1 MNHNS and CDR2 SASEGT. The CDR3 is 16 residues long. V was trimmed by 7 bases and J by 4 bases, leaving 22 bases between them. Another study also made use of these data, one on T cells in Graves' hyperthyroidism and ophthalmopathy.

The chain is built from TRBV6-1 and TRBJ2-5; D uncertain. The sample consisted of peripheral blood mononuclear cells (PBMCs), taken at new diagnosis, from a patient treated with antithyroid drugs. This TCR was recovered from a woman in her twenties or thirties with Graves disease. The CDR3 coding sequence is TGTGCCAGCAACGACCGGGCGGCCCGATGGAGAGAGACCCAGTACTTC. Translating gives CASNDRAARWRETQYF.